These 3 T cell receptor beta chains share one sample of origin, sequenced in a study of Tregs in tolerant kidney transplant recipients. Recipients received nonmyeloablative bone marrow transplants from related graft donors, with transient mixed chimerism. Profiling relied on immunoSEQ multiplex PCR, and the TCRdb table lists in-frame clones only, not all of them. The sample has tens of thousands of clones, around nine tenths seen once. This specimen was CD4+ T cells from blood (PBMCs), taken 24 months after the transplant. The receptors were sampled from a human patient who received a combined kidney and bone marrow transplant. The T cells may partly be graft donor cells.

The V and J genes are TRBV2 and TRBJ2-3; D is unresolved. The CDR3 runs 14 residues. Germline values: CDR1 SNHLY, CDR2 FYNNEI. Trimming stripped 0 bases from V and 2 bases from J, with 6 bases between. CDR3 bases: TGTGCCAGCAGTGAAGCGCGTATCACAGATACGCAGTATTTT. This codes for CASSEARITDTQYF.

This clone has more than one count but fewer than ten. This CDR3 reads CASSLAGNGNTIYF. CDR3 in DNA: TGTGCCAGCAGCTTGGCAGGGAACGGAAACACCATATATTTT. The J gene is TRBJ1-3, the V gene TRBV5-6; maybe TRBD1 (5 bases). CDR1 is SGHDT and CDR2 is YYEEEE in the germline V gene. Trimming removed 0 bases at V and 4 bases at J, with 8 bases between. This CDR3 comprises 14 residues.

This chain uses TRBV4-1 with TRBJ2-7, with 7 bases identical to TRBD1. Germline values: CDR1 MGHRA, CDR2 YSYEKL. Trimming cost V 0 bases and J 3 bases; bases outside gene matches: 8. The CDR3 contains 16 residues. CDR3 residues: CASSQDVATGRYEQYF. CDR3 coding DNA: TGCGCCAGCAGCCAAGATGTTGCGACAGGGCGCTACGAGCAGTACTTC.